A selection of T cell receptor beta chains follows, all from one sample in a study of human T cells and chemical hapten exposure. TCRdb recomputed calls from the RACE reads with MiXCR, one row per CDR3 protein. This sample has 300,000 to 450,000 distinct CDR3 sequences; more than 4.5% occur once, and the top ten carry just over 2.5%. The sample here was whole blood, taken in connection with sensitization to the hapten diphenylcyclopropenone (DPC). These receptors were obtained from a woman between 45 and 60 years old with alopecia areata. Some clones in this sample may be carry-over from other donors' samples. CDR3s include the opening cysteine and the closing phenylalanine or tryptophan.

CDR3	V	J	length
CASSFWGEAFF	TRBV12-3/TRBV12-4	TRBJ1-1	11
CATSRANTGNQPQHF	TRBV15	TRBJ1-5	15
CASGLETGGTEAFF	TRBV12-5	TRBJ1-1	14
CSIYREGGELFF	TRBV29-1	TRBJ2-2	12
CASRPGYSNQPQHF	TRBV2	TRBJ1-5	14
CASSSEQGTYEQYF	TRBV7-9	TRBJ2-7	14
CASSEAGTDLYEQYF	TRBV7-2	TRBJ2-7	15
CASSPRLAGDPGTQYF	TRBV5-1	TRBJ2-3	16
CASSLVERVNTEAFF	TRBV5-1	TRBJ1-1	15
CATSDTYLGDTQYF	TRBV24-1	TRBJ2-3	14
CASSISSGILNEQFF	TRBV5-6	TRBJ2-1	15